This is a list of T cell receptor beta chains from one sample in a study of cytomegalovirus exposure and HLA in healthy donors. Produced via immunoSEQ multiplex PCR; TCRdb's table is partial and in-frame only. There are fewer than 90,000 clones in the sample; roughly 84% occur only once, and over 10% lies in the top ten. The material sequenced was PBMCs. The receptors originated from a woman aged 18-29 years in good health and CMV-seropositive. CDR3s leave out the opening cysteine and the closing phenylalanine or tryptophan. The listing skips clone size in some rows; elsewhere it reads once, few, many or a size class.

CDR3 length: 12
J gene: TRBJ2-7
clone size: -
V gene: TRBV9
CDR3 protein: ASSPGVSYFEQY

CDR3 length: 13
J gene: TRBJ2-5
clone size: -
V gene: TRBV2
CDR3 protein: ASSEWTGKGETQY

CDR3 length: 14
J gene: TRBJ2-7
clone size: -
V gene: TRBV21-1
CDR3 protein: ASTKIGQISIYEQY

CDR3 length: 12
J gene: TRBJ2-2
clone size: -
V gene: TRBV4-3
CDR3 protein: ASRDGGASGELF

CDR3 length: 11
J gene: TRBJ1-6
clone size: few
V gene: TRBV6-6
CDR3 protein: AGKDRDNSPLH

CDR3 length: 12
J gene: TRBJ1-1
clone size: -
V gene: TRBV5-1
CDR3 protein: ASSSTGVNTEAF

CDR3 length: 12
J gene: TRBJ1-5
clone size: once
V gene: TRBV19
CDR3 protein: ASSQVGANQPQH

CDR3 length: 13
J gene: TRBJ2-7
clone size: -
V gene: TRBV5-1
CDR3 protein: ASSLEAGGTYEQY

CDR3 length: 11
J gene: TRBJ1-5
clone size: few
V gene: TRBV5-6
CDR3 protein: ASSFGNNQPQH

CDR3 length: 13
J gene: TRBJ1-5
clone size: few
V gene: TRBV6-5
CDR3 protein: ASSYSGQDNQPQH

CDR3 length: 11
J gene: TRBJ1-5
clone size: -
V gene: TRBV21-1
CDR3 protein: ASTGTGGQPQH

CDR3 length: 16
J gene: TRBJ1-5
clone size: -
V gene: TRBV27
CDR3 protein: ASSLAFRGVNSNQPQH

CDR3 length: 14
J gene: TRBJ1-1
clone size: -
V gene: TRBV28
CDR3 protein: ASSFQGSVVNTEAF

CDR3 length: 11
J gene: TRBJ2-7
clone size: few
V gene: TRBV5-1
CDR3 protein: ASSTGHLYEQY

CDR3 length: 9
J gene: TRBJ1-6
clone size: -
V gene: TRBV30
CDR3 protein: AWRTGSPLH

CDR3 length: 13
J gene: TRBJ1-2
clone size: -
V gene: TRBV6-5
CDR3 protein: ASSYSATGAYGYT

CDR3 length: 14
J gene: TRBJ2-7
clone size: -
V gene: TRBV19
CDR3 protein: ASSITGTGGGEGQY

CDR3 length: 14
J gene: TRBJ2-3
clone size: -
V gene: TRBV2
CDR3 protein: ASSEVGGGATDTQY

CDR3 length: 14
J gene: TRBJ1-1
clone size: -
V gene: TRBV7-8
CDR3 protein: ASSLAIQGAYTEAF

CDR3 length: 13
J gene: TRBJ2-6
clone size: -
V gene: TRBV6-5
CDR3 protein: ASSYLRSGANVLT

CDR3 length: 12
J gene: TRBJ1-1
clone size: -
V gene: TRBV18
CDR3 protein: ASSPPAVNTEAF

CDR3 length: 15
J gene: TRBJ1-1
clone size: -
V gene: TRBV28
CDR3 protein: ASSFWTGSNVNTEAF

CDR3 length: 11
J gene: TRBJ2-4
clone size: -
V gene: TRBV28
CDR3 protein: ASSTGAKNIQY

CDR3 length: 13
J gene: TRBJ2-7
clone size: -
V gene: TRBV6-5
CDR3 protein: ASSLGSGITYEQY

CDR3 length: 13
J gene: TRBJ1-4
clone size: -
V gene: TRBV10-3
CDR3 protein: AISDLGGTNEKLF

CDR3 length: 10
J gene: TRBJ1-1
clone size: -
V gene: TRBV30
CDR3 protein: AWSATLYQAF

CDR3 length: 15
J gene: TRBJ1-5
clone size: -
V gene: TRBV28
CDR3 protein: ASSPGTGGYSNQPQH

CDR3 length: 11
J gene: TRBJ1-5
clone size: once
V gene: TRBV7-2
CDR3 protein: ASSLARDQPQH

CDR3 length: 14
J gene: TRBJ2-1
clone size: -
V gene: TRBV27
CDR3 protein: ASSWLAGGLSYEQF

CDR3 length: 12
J gene: TRBJ2-7
clone size: -
V gene: TRBV13
CDR3 protein: ASSHTTSIGEQY

CDR3 length: 14
J gene: TRBJ1-1
clone size: -
V gene: TRBV28
CDR3 protein: ASSSRWTEANTEAF

CDR3 length: 13
J gene: TRBJ2-1
clone size: -
V gene: TRBV28
CDR3 protein: ASSDSAGWGNEQF

CDR3 length: 15
J gene: TRBJ2-2
clone size: -
V gene: TRBV18
CDR3 protein: ASSPPVLAGGPGELF

CDR3 length: 15
J gene: TRBJ1-2
clone size: few
V gene: TRBV7-9
CDR3 protein: ASSFILQPGTTHGYT

CDR3 length: 13
J gene: TRBJ2-3
clone size: once
V gene: TRBV7-8
CDR3 protein: ASSLAGRPTDTQY

CDR3 length: 10
J gene: TRBJ2-3
clone size: -
V gene: TRBV7-9
CDR3 protein: ASSFLLDTQY

CDR3 length: 13
J gene: TRBJ2-7
clone size: -
V gene: TRBV19
CDR3 protein: ASGTWGLGMDEQY

CDR3 length: 12
J gene: TRBJ1-1
clone size: -
V gene: TRBV18
CDR3 protein: ASSPGRANTEAF

CDR3 length: 13
J gene: TRBJ2-7
clone size: -
V gene: TRBV5-1
CDR3 protein: ASSEGQGAPYEQY

CDR3 length: 12
J gene: TRBJ1-2
clone size: -
V gene: TRBV11-2
CDR3 protein: ASSFRGNNYGYT

CDR3 length: 11
J gene: TRBJ1-6
clone size: few
V gene: TRBV6-1
CDR3 protein: ASYDSENSPLH

CDR3 length: 12
J gene: TRBJ1-6
clone size: -
V gene: TRBV6-4
CDR3 protein: ASSEGQDNSPLH

CDR3 length: 16
J gene: TRBJ2-7
clone size: -
V gene: TRBV13
CDR3 protein: ASSSAGTSGGEFYEQY

CDR3 length: 10
J gene: TRBJ1-1
clone size: -
V gene: TRBV5-6
CDR3 protein: ASSPWTAEAF

CDR3 length: 14
J gene: TRBJ2-7
clone size: -
V gene: TRBV7-2
CDR3 protein: ASSLEGQGLTYEQY